Included here is one TCR beta chain sequence, with context. The antigen remains undetermined. This entry is derived from a study of early T cells in non-severe SARS-CoV-2 infection. In the study overall: The chains were unpaired, and the sequenced material was bulk RNA from unsorted whole blood. Study-wide points: The VDJdb matching leaned toward anti-spike CD8 responses and overlooked private and CD4 specificities.

There are 17 residues in the CDR3. Trimming removed 0 bases at V and 0 bases at J, with 14 bases between. Germline values: CDR1 LGHNA, CDR2 YSLEER. The TCR library protocol was used to attach unique molecular identifiers. These identifiers were attached to individual cDNA molecules. TCRdb passed the 5' RACE reads through MiXCR, listing each CDR3 protein once. The table shows some 58,000 distinct CDR3 sequences, with around 11% occurring only once. This receptor was identified in an adult who was a healthcare worker with PCR-confirmed SARS-CoV-2 infection or an uninfected control (not recorded which). This chain uses TRBV4-3 with TRBJ1-1; D is unclear. This specimen was whole blood, taken at baseline. CDR3 sequence: CASSQDRSAPMNTEAFF. CDR3 DNA sequence: TGCGCCAGCAGCCAAGACAGGAGCGCTCCCATGAACACTGAAGCTTTCTTT.